This T cell receptor beta chain was documented in a study of T cells expressing NK-cell markers. Study-wide background: Seven sequenced donors out of eight were HCMV-seropositive, one seronegative. General study results and limits: A handful of donors likewise had their CD3+CD56-NKG2C+ fraction led by these clonotypes.

The CDR3 has 15 amino acids. Germline V gene lookup returns CDR1 WNHNN and CDR2 SYGVQD (reference sequence). 5'RACE template switching built TCR beta cDNA with unique molecular identifiers. TCRdb processed the 5' RACE reads again and assigns one entry to each CDR3 protein, with no DNA. This specimen shows some 410,000 distinct CDR3 sequences; the ten leading clones hold 6% to 8%. In the case of this clonotype: The target antigen is unknown.

The rearrangement links TRBV10-1 to TRBJ2-2; TCRdb picks TRBD1, but there is no DNA to check that call. The source of this sequence is a woman aged 18 to 69 in good health. What was sequenced was blood T cells: a sorted CD56 or NKG2C T cell subset, CD4+ or CD8+ T cells, or bulk PBMC T cells (not recorded which). CDR3 residues: CASSNGGAGTGELFF.